The source of this T cell receptor (beta chain) is a study of regulatory T cells in long-lasting Graves disease. This clonotype was observed a single time. The antigen is not known. Time point noted: newly diagnosed GD, antithyroid drugs for less than 3 months. From PBMCs, RNA was extracted and then used to make the TCR library. Each of the patients was recruited from an endocrinology department situated in Xi'an, China. The germline CDR1 and CDR2 sequences are SGHAT and FQNNGV. CDR3 length: 15 amino acids. Trimming took 5 bases from V and 2 from J, leaving 13 bases between them. General study results and limits: When disease was persistent, TRBV28, TRBJ1-2 and TRBJ2-5 were the favored segments. Persistent Graves' patients showed less TCR diversity than newly diagnosed patients showed.

Building the TCR beta libraries relied on iRepertoire HTBI primers, and CDR3 regions underwent Arm-PCR. Using its own MiXCR run on the multiplex PCR reads, TCRdb lists one record per CDR3 protein. Of some 250,000 distinct CDR3 sequences listed, 20% to 25% were seen once; the top ten hold approximately 13%. The origin of this receptor is a female donor with Graves disease. The chain combines TRBV11-2 with TRBJ2-1, with D perhaps TRBD1 or TRBD2 (5 bases each). The specimen was peripheral blood mononuclear cells (PBMCs), collected at new diagnosis, from a patient treated with antithyroid drugs. CDR3 sequence: CASSALEGTYNEQFF. In DNA form, the CDR3 reads TGTGCCAGCAGCGCCCTAGAGGGGACCTACAATGAGCAGTTCTTC.